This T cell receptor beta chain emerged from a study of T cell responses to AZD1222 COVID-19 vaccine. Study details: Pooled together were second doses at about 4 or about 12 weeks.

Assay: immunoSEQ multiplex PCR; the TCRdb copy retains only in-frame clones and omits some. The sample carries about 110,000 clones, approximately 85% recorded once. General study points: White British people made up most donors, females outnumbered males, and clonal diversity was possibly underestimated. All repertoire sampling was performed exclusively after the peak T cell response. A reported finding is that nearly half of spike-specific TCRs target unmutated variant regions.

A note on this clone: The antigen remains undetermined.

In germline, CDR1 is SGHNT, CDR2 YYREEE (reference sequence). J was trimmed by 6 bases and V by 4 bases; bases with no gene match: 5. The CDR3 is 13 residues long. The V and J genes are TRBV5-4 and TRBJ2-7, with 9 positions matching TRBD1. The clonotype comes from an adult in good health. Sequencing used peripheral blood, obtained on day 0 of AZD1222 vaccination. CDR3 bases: TGTGCCAGCAGCGCGACAGGGGGGCGCGAGCAGTACTTC. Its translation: CASSATGGREQYF. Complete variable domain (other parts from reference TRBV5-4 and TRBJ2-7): ETGVTQSPTHLIKTRGQQVTLRCSSQSGHNTVSWYQQALGQGPQFIFQYYREEENGRGNFPPRFSGLQFPNYSSELNVNALELDDSALYLCASSATGGREQYFGPGTRLTVT.